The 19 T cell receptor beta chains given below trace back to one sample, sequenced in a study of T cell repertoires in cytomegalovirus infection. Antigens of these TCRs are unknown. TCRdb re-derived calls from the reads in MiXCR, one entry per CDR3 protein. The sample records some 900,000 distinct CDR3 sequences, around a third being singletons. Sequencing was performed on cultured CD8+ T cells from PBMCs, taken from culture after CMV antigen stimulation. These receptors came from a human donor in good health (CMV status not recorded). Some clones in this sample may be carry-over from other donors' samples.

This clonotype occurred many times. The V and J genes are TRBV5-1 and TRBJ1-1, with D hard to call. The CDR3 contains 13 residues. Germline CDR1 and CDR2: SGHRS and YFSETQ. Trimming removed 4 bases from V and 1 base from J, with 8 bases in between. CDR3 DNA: TGCGCCAGCAGCGATGGAGGGAACACTGAAGCTTTCTTT. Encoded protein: CASSDGGNTEAFF.

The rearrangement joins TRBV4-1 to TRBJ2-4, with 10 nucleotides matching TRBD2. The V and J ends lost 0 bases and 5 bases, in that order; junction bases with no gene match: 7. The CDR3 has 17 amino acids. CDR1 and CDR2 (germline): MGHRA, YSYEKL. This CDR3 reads CASSQDPSGGGQNIQYF. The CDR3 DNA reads TGCGCCAGCAGCCAAGACCCCAGCGGGGGGGGGCAAAACATTCAGTACTTC.

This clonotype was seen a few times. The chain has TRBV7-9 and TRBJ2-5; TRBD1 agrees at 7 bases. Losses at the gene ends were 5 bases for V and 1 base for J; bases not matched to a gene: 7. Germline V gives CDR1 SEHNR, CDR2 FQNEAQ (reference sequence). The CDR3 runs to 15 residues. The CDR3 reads CASSDPGQPQETQYF. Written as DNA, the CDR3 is TGTGCCAGCAGCGACCCGGGACAGCCCCAAGAGACCCAGTACTTC.

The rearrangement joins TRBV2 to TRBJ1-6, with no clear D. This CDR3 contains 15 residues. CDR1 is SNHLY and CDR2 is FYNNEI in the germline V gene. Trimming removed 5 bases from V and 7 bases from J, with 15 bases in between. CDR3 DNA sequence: TGTGCCAGCAGTATAGGCCTTATACAAAATTCACCCCTCCACTTT. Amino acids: CASSIGLIQNSPLHF.

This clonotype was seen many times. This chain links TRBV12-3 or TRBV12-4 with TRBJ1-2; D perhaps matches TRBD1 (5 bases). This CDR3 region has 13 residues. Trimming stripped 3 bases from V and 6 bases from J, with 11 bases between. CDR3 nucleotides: TGTGCCAGCAGTTTTGGGGCCACGCATGGCTACACCTTC. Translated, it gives CASSFGATHGYTF.

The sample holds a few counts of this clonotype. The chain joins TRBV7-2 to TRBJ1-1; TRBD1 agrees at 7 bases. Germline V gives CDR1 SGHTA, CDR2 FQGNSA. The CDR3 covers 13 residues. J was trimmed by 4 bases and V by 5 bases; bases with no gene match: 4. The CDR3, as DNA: TGTGCCAGCAGCGGACCAGGGGGCACTGAAGCTTTCTTT. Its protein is CASSGPGGTEAFF.

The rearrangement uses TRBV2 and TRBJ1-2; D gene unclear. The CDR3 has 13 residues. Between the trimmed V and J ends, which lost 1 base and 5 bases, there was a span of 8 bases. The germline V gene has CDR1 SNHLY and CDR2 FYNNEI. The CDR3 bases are TGTGCCAGCAGTGAAGGGATCCATTATGGCTACACCTTC. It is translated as CASSEGIHYGYTF. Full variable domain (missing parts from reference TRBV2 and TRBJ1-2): EPEVTQTPSHQVTQMGQEVILRCVPISNHLYFYWYRQILGQKVEFLVSFYNNEISEKSEIFDDQFSVERPDGSNFTLKIRSTKLEDSAMYFCASSEGIHYGYTFGSGTRLTVV.

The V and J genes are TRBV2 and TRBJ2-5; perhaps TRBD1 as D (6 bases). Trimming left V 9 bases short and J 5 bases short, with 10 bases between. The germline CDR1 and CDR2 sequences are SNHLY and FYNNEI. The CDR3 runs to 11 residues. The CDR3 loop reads CARGGAETQYF. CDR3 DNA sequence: TGTGCCAGAGGGGGTGCCGAGACCCAGTACTTC.

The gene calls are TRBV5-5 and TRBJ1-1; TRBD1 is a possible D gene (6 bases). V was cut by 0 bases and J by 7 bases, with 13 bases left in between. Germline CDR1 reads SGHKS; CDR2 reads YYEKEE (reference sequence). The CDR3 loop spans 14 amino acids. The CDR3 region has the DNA TGTGCCAGCAGCTTGGTAGGGGGGAAGGGTGAAGCTTTCTTT. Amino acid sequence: CASSLVGGKGEAFF.

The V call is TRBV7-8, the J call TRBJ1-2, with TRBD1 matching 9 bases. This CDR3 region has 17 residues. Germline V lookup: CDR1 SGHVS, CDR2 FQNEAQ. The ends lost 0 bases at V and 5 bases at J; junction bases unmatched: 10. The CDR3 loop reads CASSLALWDRVVYGYTF. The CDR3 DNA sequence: TGTGCCAGCAGCTTAGCCCTTTGGGACAGGGTGGTTTATGGCTACACCTTC. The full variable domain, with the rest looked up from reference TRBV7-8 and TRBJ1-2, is GAGVSQSPRYKVAKRGQDVALRCDPISGHVSLFWYQQALGQGPEFLTYFQNEAQLDKSGLPSDRFFAERPEGSVSTLKIQRTQQEDSAVYLCASSLALWDRVVYGYTFGSGTRLTVV.

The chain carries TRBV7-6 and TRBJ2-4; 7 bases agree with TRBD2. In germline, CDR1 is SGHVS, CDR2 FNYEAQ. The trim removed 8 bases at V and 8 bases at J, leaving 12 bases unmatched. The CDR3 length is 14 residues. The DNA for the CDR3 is TGTGCCAGCTCACCCGGGGCGGCGGGGGACATTCAGTACTTC. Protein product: CASSPGAAGDIQYF.

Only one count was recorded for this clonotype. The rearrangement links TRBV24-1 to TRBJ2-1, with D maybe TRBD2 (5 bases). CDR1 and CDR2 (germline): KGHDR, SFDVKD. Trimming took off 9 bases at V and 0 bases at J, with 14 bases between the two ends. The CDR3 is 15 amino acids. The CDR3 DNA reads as TGTGCCACCGCCGCGGGCCAAAGCTCCTACAATGAGCAGTTCTTC. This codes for CATAAGQSSYNEQFF.

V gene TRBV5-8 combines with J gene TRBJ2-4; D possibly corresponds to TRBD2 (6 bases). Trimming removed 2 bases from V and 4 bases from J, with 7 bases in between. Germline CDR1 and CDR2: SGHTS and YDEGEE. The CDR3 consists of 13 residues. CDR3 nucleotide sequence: TGTGCCAGCAGCTTTGGAGGGAAAAACATTCAGTACTTC. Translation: CASSFGGKNIQYF.

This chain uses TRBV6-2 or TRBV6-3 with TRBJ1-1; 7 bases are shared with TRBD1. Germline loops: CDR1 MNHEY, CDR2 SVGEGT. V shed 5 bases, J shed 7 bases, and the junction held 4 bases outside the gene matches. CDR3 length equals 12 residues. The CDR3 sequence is CASSQDRIEAFF. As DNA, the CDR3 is TGTGCCAGCAGTCAGGACAGGATTGAAGCTTTCTTT.

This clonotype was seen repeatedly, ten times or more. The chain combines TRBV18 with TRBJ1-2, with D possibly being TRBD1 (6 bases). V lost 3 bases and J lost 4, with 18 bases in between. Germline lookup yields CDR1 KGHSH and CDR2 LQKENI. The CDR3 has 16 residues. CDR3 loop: CASSPGTTPSGYGYTF. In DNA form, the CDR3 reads TGTGCCAGCTCACCCGGGACAACCCCAAGCGGCTATGGCTACACCTTC.

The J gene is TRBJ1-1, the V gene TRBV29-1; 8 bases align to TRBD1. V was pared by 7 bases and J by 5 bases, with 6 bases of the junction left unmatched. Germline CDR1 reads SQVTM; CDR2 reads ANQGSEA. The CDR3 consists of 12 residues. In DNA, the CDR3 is TGCAGCGCCCCCGACAGGGGAACTGAAGCTTTCTTT. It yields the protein CSAPDRGTEAFF.

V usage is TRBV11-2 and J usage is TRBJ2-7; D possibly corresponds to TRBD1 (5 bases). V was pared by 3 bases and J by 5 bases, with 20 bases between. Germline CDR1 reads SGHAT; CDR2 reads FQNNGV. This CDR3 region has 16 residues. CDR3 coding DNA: TGTGCCAGCAGCTTGGTTCAAAGGGGCTCGAAGAACGAGCAGTACTTC. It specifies CASSLVQRGSKNEQYF.

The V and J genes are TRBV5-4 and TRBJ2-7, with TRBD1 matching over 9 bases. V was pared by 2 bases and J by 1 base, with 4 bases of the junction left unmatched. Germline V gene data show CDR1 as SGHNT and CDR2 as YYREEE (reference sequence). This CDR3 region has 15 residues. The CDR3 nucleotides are TGTGCCAGCAGCTTCCCGGACAGGGGTTCCTACGAGCAGTACTTC. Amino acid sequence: CASSFPDRGSYEQYF.

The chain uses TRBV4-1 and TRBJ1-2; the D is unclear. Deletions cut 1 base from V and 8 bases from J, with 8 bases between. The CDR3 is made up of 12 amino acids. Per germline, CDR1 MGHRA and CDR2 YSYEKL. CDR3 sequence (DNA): TGCGCCAGCAGCCAAGCTGGGGAGGGCTACACCTTC. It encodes CASSQAGEGYTF.